This TCR beta chain comes out of a study of CD8 T cells in Susac syndrome. Those who served as multiple sclerosis controls were treatment-naive patients with stable or active relapsing-remitting disease. Roughly 0.45 to 1 ug RNA was reverse transcribed with random hexamers. MiXCR was run by TCRdb on the immunoSEQ multiplex PCR reads, yielding one entry per CDR3 protein. Here the sample spans 100,000 to 150,000 distinct CDR3 sequences, more than 85% being singletons. Sequenced input: CD4+ T cells from PBMCs. This TCR was recovered from a human donor with multiple sclerosis.

The chain's CDR3 is CASSLGQDTDTQYF. The CDR3 DNA sequence: TGCGCCAGCAGCTTGGGCCAGGACACAGATACGCAGTATTTT. The gene calls are TRBV5-1 and TRBJ2-3, with no clear D. The CDR3 is 14 residues long. Germline assignment: CDR1 SGHRS and CDR2 YFSETQ. Trimming took off 0 bases at V and 2 bases at J, with 7 bases between the two ends.